This is a list of T cell receptor beta chains from one sample in a study of beta chain features in type 1 diabetes. Using immunoSEQ multiplex PCR, the repertoire was profiled, and TCRdb retains in-frame clones only, with some absent. The sample carries tens of thousands of clones, roughly 69% recorded once. Specimen: Tregs from blood. These receptors originate from a man younger than 30 with type 1 diabetes. The CDR3 runs from the conserved cysteine through the conserved F or W. Each record gives: J gene, clone size, V gene, D gene, CDR3 DNA, CDR3 protein. D genes are given only for firm matches. Some rows have no size entry. The others give once, few or many, or a class for an expanded clone.

J gene: TRBJ1-2; clone size: .; V gene: TRBV19; D gene: .; CDR3 DNA: TGTGCCAGTAGTACGGCAGGGGTGGACTATGGCTACACCTTC; CDR3 protein: CASSTAGVDYGYTF
J gene: TRBJ1-5; clone size: .; V gene: TRBV12-5; D gene: TRBD1; CDR3 DNA: TGTGCTAGTGGTATCGGACAGGGAGCTCAGCCCCAGCATTTT; CDR3 protein: CASGIGQGAQPQHF
J gene: TRBJ2-1; clone size: .; V gene: TRBV4-3; D gene: .; CDR3 DNA: TGCGCCAGCAGCCAAGAGCTACAGCGGGATGAGCAGTTCTTC; CDR3 protein: CASSQELQRDEQFF
J gene: TRBJ2-7; clone size: .; V gene: TRBV7-9; D gene: .; CDR3 DNA: TGTGCCAGCAGCTTAGGACAGATCTACGAGCAGTACTTC; CDR3 protein: CASSLGQIYEQYF
J gene: TRBJ1-2; clone size: .; V gene: TRBV5-1; D gene: TRBD1; CDR3 DNA: TGCGCCAGCAGCTTGGGGACAGGGGGCTATGGCTACACCTTC; CDR3 protein: CASSLGTGGYGYTF
J gene: TRBJ1-1; clone size: .; V gene: TRBV11-2; D gene: .; CDR3 DNA: TGTGCCAGCAGCTCAAGGGGTAACACTGAAGCTTTCTTT; CDR3 protein: CASSSRGNTEAFF
J gene: TRBJ2-5; clone size: once; V gene: TRBV5-6; D gene: TRBD1; CDR3 DNA: TGTGCCAGCAGCACCGGACAGGGGGCAGAGACCCAGTACTTC; CDR3 protein: CASSTGQGAETQYF
J gene: TRBJ1-2; clone size: .; V gene: TRBV7-2; D gene: TRBD1; CDR3 DNA: TGTGCCAGCAGCCCCCCCAGCGCAGGGGGCGCCGGCTACACCTTC; CDR3 protein: CASSPPSAGGAGYTF
J gene: TRBJ1-3; clone size: .; V gene: TRBV7-2; D gene: .; CDR3 DNA: TGTGCCAGCAGCCCACATTCTTTAGGAACTAGTGGAAACACCATATATTTT; CDR3 protein: CASSPHSLGTSGNTIYF
J gene: TRBJ2-1; clone size: .; V gene: TRBV5-1; D gene: .; CDR3 DNA: TGCGCCAGCAGCTTGGAACTTCGAGGCTACAATGAGCAGTTCTTC; CDR3 protein: CASSLELRGYNEQFF
J gene: TRBJ1-2; clone size: .; V gene: TRBV6-1; D gene: .; CDR3 DNA: TGTGCCAGCAGTGCTGTTCCAGGGGTTTATGGCTACACCTTC; CDR3 protein: CASSAVPGVYGYTF